This is a list of T cell receptor beta chains from one sample in a study of blood T cell repertoires in COVID-19. The table came from immunoSEQ multiplex PCR; TCRdb's copy has only in-frame clones and leaves some out. Of fewer than 350,000 clones in the sample, about 90% were seen once. Source material: peripheral blood. The receptor set was obtained from a woman in her 30s who had recovered from COVID-19. The CDR3 runs from the conserved cysteine through the conserved F or W. Fields, in order: clone size, D gene, V gene, J gene, CDR3 DNA, CDR3 protein. The D gene is left open where the match is weak. Clone size is not always given. Where it is, it says once, few, many or a class for expanded clones.

abundance: NA; d_gene: NA; v_gene: TRBV11-2; j_gene: TRBJ1-1; CDR3nt: TGTGCCAGCAGCTTAGATCCCCAGGGGAACACTGAAGCTTTCTTT; CDR3aa: CASSLDPQGNTEAFF
abundance: NA; d_gene: TRBD1; v_gene: TRBV9; j_gene: TRBJ2-7; CDR3nt: TGTGCCAGCAGCGCCGGGACAGTCGCCTACGAGCAGTACTTC; CDR3aa: CASSAGTVAYEQYF
abundance: NA; d_gene: TRBD1; v_gene: TRBV7-6; j_gene: TRBJ1-2; CDR3nt: TGTGCCAGCAGCTTAGAGGGACAGGGGATTCATGGCTACACCTTC; CDR3aa: CASSLEGQGIHGYTF
abundance: NA; d_gene: NA; v_gene: TRBV7-2; j_gene: TRBJ1-1; CDR3nt: TGTGCCAGCAGCCCAAACCGGGGGAACACTGAAGCTTTCTTT; CDR3aa: CASSPNRGNTEAFF
abundance: NA; d_gene: TRBD2; v_gene: TRBV7-2; j_gene: TRBJ2-1; CDR3nt: TGTGCCAGCAGCTTAGGGGGGGGCTCCTACAATGAGCAGTTCTTC; CDR3aa: CASSLGGGSYNEQFF
abundance: NA; d_gene: TRBD1; v_gene: TRBV5-1; j_gene: TRBJ1-6; CDR3nt: TGCGCCAGCAGATTGGGGACAGGGGGCGCGGGATCACCCCTCCACTTT; CDR3aa: CASRLGTGGAGSPLHF
abundance: NA; d_gene: TRBD2; v_gene: TRBV27; j_gene: TRBJ2-7; CDR3nt: TGTGCCAGCAGTACAATCGGGGGGGACGAGCAGTACTTC; CDR3aa: CASSTIGGDEQYF
abundance: once; d_gene: TRBD2; v_gene: TRBV3-1/TRBV3-2; j_gene: TRBJ2-5; CDR3nt: TGTGCCAGCAGCCAAGCGCGCAGGCCGGGGGGGACCCAGTACTTC; CDR3aa: CASSQARRPGGTQYF
abundance: NA; d_gene: NA; v_gene: TRBV12-3/TRBV12-4; j_gene: TRBJ1-2; CDR3nt: TGTGCCAGCAGTTCATCGGGAGATTATGGCTACACCTTC; CDR3aa: CASSSSGDYGYTF
abundance: NA; d_gene: NA; v_gene: TRBV20-1; j_gene: TRBJ1-2; CDR3nt: TGCAGTGCGCGGAGGTTCTATGGCTACACCTTC; CDR3aa: CSARRFYGYTF
abundance: NA; d_gene: NA; v_gene: TRBV9; j_gene: TRBJ1-2; CDR3nt: TGTGCCAGCAGCCCCCAGAGGACCAGGGCAGGCTACACCTTC; CDR3aa: CASSPQRTRAGYTF
abundance: NA; d_gene: TRBD2; v_gene: TRBV11-2; j_gene: TRBJ2-5; CDR3nt: TGTGCCAGCAGCCCAAGAGTCCTAGCGGGAGGAGAGACCCAGTACTTC; CDR3aa: CASSPRVLAGGETQYF
abundance: NA; d_gene: TRBD2; v_gene: TRBV10-2; j_gene: TRBJ2-4; CDR3nt: TGCGCCAGCAGTGAGTCAGGCGGGAGAGGCATTCAGTACTTC; CDR3aa: CASSESGGRGIQYF
abundance: NA; d_gene: NA; v_gene: TRBV18; j_gene: TRBJ2-7; CDR3nt: TGTGCCAGCTCACCAAGAGGACAGACTTCCTACGAGCAGTACTTC; CDR3aa: CASSPRGQTSYEQYF
abundance: few; d_gene: TRBD1; v_gene: TRBV7-8; j_gene: TRBJ1-2; CDR3nt: TGTGCCAGCAGCTTTACCTCGACAGGGCAAGGCTACACCTTC; CDR3aa: CASSFTSTGQGYTF
abundance: NA; d_gene: NA; v_gene: TRBV5-1; j_gene: TRBJ1-6; CDR3nt: TGCGCCAGCAGCTTGGAGGGCTTAAGGGGTTCACCCCTCCACTTT; CDR3aa: CASSLEGLRGSPLHF
abundance: NA; d_gene: NA; v_gene: TRBV5-1; j_gene: TRBJ1-2; CDR3nt: TGCGCCAGCAGCCCCGACACCGCTCCCTACACCTTC; CDR3aa: CASSPDTAPYTF
abundance: NA; d_gene: NA; v_gene: TRBV5-1; j_gene: TRBJ2-7; CDR3nt: TGCGCCAGCAGCTTGGAGGGTAGGAGGGGGCTTGAGAACTTC; CDR3aa: CASSLEGRRGLENF
abundance: NA; d_gene: NA; v_gene: TRBV11-2; j_gene: TRBJ1-1; CDR3nt: TGTGCCAGCAGCTTCCAGTCGACTGAAGCTTTCTTT; CDR3aa: CASSFQSTEAFF
abundance: NA; d_gene: TRBD2; v_gene: TRBV5-4; j_gene: TRBJ2-3; CDR3nt: TGTGCCAGCAGCTTTGGACTAGTGGCTTCTACGCAGTATTTT; CDR3aa: CASSFGLVASTQYF
abundance: NA; d_gene: NA; v_gene: TRBV6-5; j_gene: TRBJ2-7; CDR3nt: TGTGCCAGCCAGGGAGGGGGATACTACGAGCAGTACTTC; CDR3aa: CASQGGGYYEQYF
abundance: NA; d_gene: TRBD2; v_gene: TRBV11-3; j_gene: TRBJ2-3; CDR3nt: TGTGCCAGCAGCTTAACAGCGGGAGGGGTCACAGATACGCAGTATTTT; CDR3aa: CASSLTAGGVTDTQYF
abundance: NA; d_gene: NA; v_gene: TRBV2; j_gene: TRBJ2-1; CDR3nt: TGTGCCAGCAGCACAAAGATGAACAGGGTCGCCGTCTACAATGAGCAGTTCTTC; CDR3aa: CASSTKMNRVAVYNEQFF
abundance: NA; d_gene: TRBD1; v_gene: TRBV5-1; j_gene: TRBJ2-7; CDR3nt: TGCGCCAGCAGCCTGGGACAGGGGGCGAACGAGCAGTACTTC; CDR3aa: CASSLGQGANEQYF